This T cell receptor (beta chain) was documented in a study of CD8 T cells in ankylosing spondylitis. Germline V CDR1 and CDR2: SGDLS, YYNGEE. With V trimmed by 4 bases and J by 5 bases, 12 bases remained unmatched. This CDR3 is built from 18 residues. This clonotype was seen more than once but under ten times. Its antigen is as yet unknown. Using quantitative 5'-RACE with molecular barcodes, the authors made TCR beta libraries. MiXCR was run by TCRdb on the 5' RACE reads, yielding one entry per CDR3 protein. The sample shows 150,000 to 200,000 distinct CDR3 sequences, 13% of them seen only once. Whole-study results and caveats: Ankylosing spondylitis blood appeared to carry a characteristic TCR beta motif of roughly eight highly homologous variants. According to the report, clones linked to the disease were significantly enriched in matched synovial fluid samples taken from ankylosing spondylitis patients.

Sequencing used blood, either unsorted or a sorted T cell fraction (not recorded which). The clonotype was recovered from a male donor with ankylosing spondylitis or in good health (not recorded which). The V and J genes are TRBV9 and TRBJ2-2, with 12 bases matching TRBD2. The CDR3 DNA follows: TGTGCCAGCAGCTCCGGACTAGCGGGATACTTAAGGACCGGGGAGCTGTTTTTT. It translates to CASSSGLAGYLRTGELFF.